This TCR beta chain was found in a study of blood T cell repertoires in COVID-19. This clone was recorded once. Enrolled through a virtual design, the participants were between roughly 18 and 100 years of age and came from 24 US areas. Clinical history reported by participants formed the basis on which cohorts were assigned. The protocol was immunoSEQ multiplex PCR, while the TCRdb copy is restricted to in-frame clones and leaves out a portion. The table shows 160,000 or so clones, with 70% to 90% occurring only once. Per the germline V gene, CDR1 is MNHEY and CDR2 is SVGAGI. The V end lost 3 bases, the J end lost 4 bases, and 3 bases lay between the germline ends. The CDR3 is 12 residues long.

The sequenced sample consisted of PBMCs or T cells enriched from blood (not recorded which). This receptor was obtained from a man aged 40-55 years who had recovered from COVID-19. The chain couples TRBV6-5 to TRBJ2-2, with no clear D. This CDR3 is CASSYSTGELFF. The CDR3 DNA reads as TGTGCCAGCAGTTATAGCACCGGGGAGCTGTTTTTT.